This T cell receptor (beta chain) was captured in a study of vaccination effects on CD4 cells after COVID-19 (dated by TCRdb to about 2022). Broadly, across the study: Each participant received two doses of an mRNA SARS-CoV-2 vaccine, either BNT162b2 or mRNA-1273. SARS-CoV-2 spike-specific CD4+ TCR repertoires were compared before and after mRNA vaccination in COVID-19 convalescent patients and in infection-naive vaccine recipients. A total of 10 COVID-19 convalescent patients and several SARS-CoV-2-naive healthy vaccine recipients were included in the full study. Cultures from other donors in the study were sequenced with the Oncomine TCR Beta short-read assay on an Illumina iSeq 100.

Inclusive of the bounding cysteine and phenylalanine, the CDR3 is 14 residues long. Of the read, only the CDR3 DNA is kept; its 42 bases are in frame from base 1. A distance of 12 bases separates the germline ends of V and J, which lose 4 bases and 8 bases respectively. Per the germline V gene, MGHDK is the CDR1 and SYGVNS is the CDR2. The library was produced with the immunoSEQ multiplex PCR assay. TCR beta CDR3 sequencing was performed on DNA from the cultured, isolated CD4+ T cells. On the study's bioinformatics: Non-productive TCR sequences were discarded, and reads were trimmed to the CDR3 region, with only CDR3s of 7 or more amino acids retained. Antigen-specific clonotypes were identified with the MANAFEST web app by comparing expansion in peptide wells against reference cultures. Positive clones required FDR<0.05 expansion versus reference and all other wells, odds ratio above 5, and frequency above 0.1% in two replicate wells. A clonotype was defined as cross-reactive if the clonotype was significantly expanded both in SARS-CoV-2 spike wells and in at least one common cold coronavirus spike condition. Levenshtein distance calculated with the stringdist R package was used to assess CDR3 similarity, and unrooted trees were constructed with ape in R 3.6.1. TCRdb limited this immuneACCESS table to in-frame rearrangements with V and J called. A share of clones is missing; checked studies link under half to unresolved V genes, and the rest is unexplained. The V and J calls and clone size are taken from that table; D and trimming were inferred from the DNA. The sample has around 66,000 clones on record, roughly 75% of them singletons. The ten top clones hold 3.7% of the sample.

Overall study results and their limits: Both infection-induced and vaccine-induced clones contracted markedly at late post-vaccination timepoints, which is consistent with waning T cell responses. Among healthy vaccine recipients, nearly all vaccine-induced clones were SARS-CoV-2 mono-reactive, and just 1 of 255 was cross-reactive with common cold coronaviruses. The study was limited by a small number of convalescent patients, and early post-infection timepoints were lacking.

For this clone: Its antigen is still unknown. Base-call qualities are not available, and no considerably larger clone is one nucleotide away.

The ViraFEST assay stimulated PBMC with viral peptide pools and then used TCR sequencing to identify antigen-specific CD4+ T cell clonotypes by expansion. After approximately 11 days of culture, CD4+ T cells were isolated with the EasySep CD4+ T cell isolation kit. None of the healthy vaccine recipients had a prior SARS-CoV-2 infection, which was confirmed by nucleocapsid antibody tests that came back negative both before and after vaccination. Some 2.2 million PBMC per well were cultured in IMDM with about 5.1% human AB serum, about 9.4 IU/ml IL-2 and gentamicin, plus 10 ug/ml peptides. Half of the culture medium was replaced with fresh IL-2-containing medium on days 3 and 7. Unless noted otherwise, every peptide stimulation condition was grown in triplicate wells. Using Ficoll-Paque Plus gradient centrifugation, PBMC were separated from whole blood and then either used fresh or cryopreserved at -140C. Overlapping peptide pools spanned the spike proteins of SARS-CoV-2 and the common cold coronaviruses HCoV-NL63, HCoV-OC43 and HCoV-229E. The QIAamp micro DNA kit was used to extract genomic DNA from the cultured CD4+ T cells.

The sequence derives from a human donor who received a COVID-19 vaccine. The chain uses TRBV25-1 and TRBJ1-6, and the D gene may be TRBD1, 5 bases matching. The sample here was CD4+ T cells from PBMCs cultured with HCoV-OC43 spike peptides, taken before COVID-19 vaccination. Per the publication, the cell subset or site label means: HCoV-OC43 spike overlapping peptide pool stimulation. The bases read TGTGCCAGCAGTGGCCGGGACCTTTATTCACCCCTCCACTTT. Translated, this gives CASSGRDLYSPLHF.